The rows below give T cell receptor beta chains drawn from one sample of a study of cytomegalovirus exposure and HLA in healthy donors. Profiled with immunoSEQ multiplex PCR; TCRdb holds only in-frame clones, not every one. This repertoire shows roughly 100,000 clones, 70% to 75% found once; its top ten account for roughly 1.3%. Material: PBMCs. The receptors originated from a man aged 35 to 55 in good health and CMV-seronegative. The conserved cysteine and the conserved F or W are not part of the CDR3 here. D genes are given only for firm matches.

CDR3,V,J,D
ASSLVVTQGGAQY,TRBV7-2,TRBJ2-5,NA
ASRLADATNEKLF,TRBV6-1,TRBJ1-4,NA
ASSLGRVQETQY,TRBV5-6,TRBJ2-5,NA
ASSQLGANTEAF,TRBV14,TRBJ1-1,NA
ASSAPGYYGYT,TRBV28,TRBJ1-2,NA
ASSLRGGGRETQY,TRBV5-6,TRBJ2-5,NA
ASSLETGRGETQY,TRBV5-1,TRBJ2-5,TRBD1
ASSLSEPAVYTGELF,TRBV27,TRBJ2-2,NA
ASSPRERADNEQF,TRBV7-8,TRBJ2-1,NA
ASSLYSGGYSNQPQH,TRBV7-9,TRBJ1-5,TRBD1
ASGAGRVYNEQF,TRBV7-9,TRBJ2-1,NA
AWSVNRGFSDTQY,TRBV30,TRBJ2-3,TRBD1
ASSWTGVDTGELF,TRBV7-2,TRBJ2-2,TRBD1
SARDMKQETQY,TRBV29-1,TRBJ2-5,NA
ASSLETGWAYEQY,TRBV7-9,TRBJ2-7,TRBD1
ASSGAQNTGNTIY,TRBV5-1,TRBJ1-3,NA
ASSEVANSPLH,TRBV2,TRBJ1-6,NA
ASSFHGNQPQH,TRBV7-2,TRBJ1-5,NA
ASSYGDSQIHEQY,TRBV6-5,TRBJ2-7,TRBD1
ARGGEQY,TRBV2,TRBJ2-7,NA
ASSLDGQGDTEAF,TRBV7-9,TRBJ1-1,TRBD1
ASSGDRGEEQY,TRBV18,TRBJ2-7,TRBD1
ASSSDSSSGNTIY,TRBV27,TRBJ1-3,NA
ASSYSGGEGTEAF,TRBV6-5,TRBJ1-1,NA
ASREGTASGNTIY,TRBV6-5,TRBJ1-3,TRBD1
ASSEPARQNYGYT,TRBV2,TRBJ1-2,NA
ASSLHGFSTDTQY,TRBV5-1,TRBJ2-3,NA
ASSLRETTYNEQF,TRBV7-2,TRBJ2-1,NA
ASSPMTTNTGELF,TRBV6-5,TRBJ2-2,NA
ASRTPRGTEAF,TRBV10-2,TRBJ1-1,NA
ASSLAPSRTGFYEQY,TRBV28,TRBJ2-7,TRBD1
ASSLRVAGGNDNEQF,TRBV5-5,TRBJ2-1,TRBD2
ASSQEGTGGKLF,TRBV4-2,TRBJ1-4,TRBD1
ASSYVPSGSNEQF,TRBV6-5,TRBJ2-1,TRBD2
ASSPSGGTEAF,TRBV7-9,TRBJ1-1,NA
ASSPPTGDGYT,TRBV5-1,TRBJ1-2,TRBD1
ASSLGDSSYEQY,TRBV11-1,TRBJ2-7,TRBD1
ASTPTQWLASEQF,TRBV19,TRBJ2-1,NA
ASIGSGRANNEQY,TRBV6-1,TRBJ2-7,TRBD2
ASSGGVSLDQPQH,TRBV9,TRBJ1-5,NA
ASSEFAGGETQY,TRBV10-1,TRBJ2-5,NA
ASSDSGRFQETQY,TRBV25-1,TRBJ2-5,NA
ASSPGQGSETQY,TRBV4-1,TRBJ2-5,TRBD1
ASSLGQSFGYT,TRBV11-3,TRBJ1-2,TRBD1
ASSLPGGNEQY,TRBV6-5,TRBJ2-7,TRBD2
ASLGGGYEQY,TRBV5-5,TRBJ2-7,NA